The 32 T cell receptor beta chains below were found in one sample sequenced in a study of T cell repertoires in cytomegalovirus infection. Via MiXCR, TCRdb re-called the reads, giving one row per CDR3 protein. The repertoire has approximately 730,000 distinct CDR3 sequences, 25% to 35% of them found once; the top ten carry 10% to 15%. Their antigens remain unidentified. The sequenced sample was cultured CD8+ T cells from PBMCs, obtained from culture after CMV antigen stimulation. The receptors derive from a human donor in good health (CMV status not recorded). Some clones in this sample may be carry-over from other donors' samples.

This clonotype was recorded a few times. The chain couples TRBV11-2 to TRBJ2-1, with TRBD1 matching 9 bases. With V trimmed by 5 bases and J by 4 bases, 9 bases remained unmatched. Germline V lookup: CDR1 SGHAT, CDR2 FQNNGV. CDR3 length: 16 amino acids. The CDR3 region is CASSTPGTGTYNEQFF. CDR3 DNA: TGTGCCAGCAGCACACCGGGGACAGGGACATACAATGAGCAGTTCTTC.

The rearrangement links TRBV12-3 or TRBV12-4 to TRBJ2-1; 9 nucleotides line up with TRBD2. Trimming cost V 2 bases and J 3 bases; bases outside gene matches: 5. The CDR3 has 16 residues. The CDR3 DNA reads TGTGCCAGCAGTTTAAAGCTAGCGGGGAGCTACAATGAGCAGTTCTTC. Amino acids: CASSLKLAGSYNEQFF.

The chain has TRBV28 and TRBJ2-1, with TRBD2 identical over 12 bases. Trimming removed 6 bases from V and 7 bases from J; junction bases left unmatched: 4. CDR1 MDHEN and CDR2 SYDVKM come from the germline V gene. This CDR3 has 14 residues. The CDR3 region is CASRTSGGSNEQFF. In nucleotides, the CDR3 is TGTGCCAGCAGAACTAGCGGGGGGTCAAATGAGCAGTTCTTC.

This clonotype was recorded at least ten times. The rearrangement joins TRBV4-3 to TRBJ2-2; no clear D gene. Germline CDR1 is LGHNA and CDR2 is YSLEER. V was trimmed by 2 bases and J by 2 bases, leaving 3 bases between them. The CDR3 totals 13 residues. For the CDR3, the DNA is TGCGCCAGCAGCCAATTTAACACCGGGGAGCTGTTTTTT. Its protein is CASSQFNTGELFF.

There are a few counts of this clonotype. The rearrangement joins TRBV6-1 to TRBJ1-1; TRBD1 matches 7 bases. The V gene's germline CDR1 is MNHNS and CDR2 SASEGT. This CDR3 spans 14 amino acids. V was pared by 4 bases and J by 8 bases, with 10 bases of the junction left unmatched. CDR3 nucleotides: TGTGCCAGCAGTGCCCGGGACAGTAAAAAGGAAGCTTTCTTT. Amino acid sequence: CASSARDSKKEAFF.

This clonotype has a handful of counts. The V gene is TRBV4-1, the J gene TRBJ2-3; TRBD2 might be the D (5 bases). The ends were cut back, 4 bases at V and 2 bases at J, with 13 bases in the middle. Germline-derived CDR1 and CDR2 are MGHRA and YSYEKL. This CDR3 region has 15 residues. CDR3 in DNA: TGCGCCAGCAGCCCCCCTGGCGGGCCCACAGATACGCAGTATTTT. The encoded protein is CASSPPGGPTDTQYF.

CDR3 residues: CASSKDRGNTDTQYF. In nucleotides, the CDR3 is TGTGCCAGCAGTAAGGACAGGGGTAACACAGATACGCAGTATTTT. This chain uses TRBV2 with TRBJ2-3; TRBD1 matches at 9 bases. The germline V gene has CDR1 SNHLY and CDR2 FYNNEI. V trimming: 5 bases; J trimming: 2 bases; junction bases outside the gene matches: 5. This CDR3 contains 15 residues.

V and J are TRBV19 and TRBJ1-1, with a possible D match to TRBD1 (5 bases). Trimming took off 3 bases at V and 6 bases at J, with 14 bases between the two ends. The CDR3 loop spans 14 amino acids. Germline loops: CDR1 LNHDA, CDR2 SQIVND (reference sequence). CDR3: CASSIGDLNSEAFF. The CDR3 DNA reads as TGTGCCAGTAGTATTGGGGACCTCAACTCTGAAGCTTTCTTT.

V and J are TRBV5-5 and TRBJ2-7; D uncertain. The CDR3 covers 14 residues. Germline assignment: CDR1 SGHKS and CDR2 YYEKEE (reference sequence). Trimming shortened V by 2 bases and J by 2 bases, and 11 bases separated the two germline ends. In DNA form, the CDR3 reads TGTGCCAGCAGCTTTGAAGGGATTACCTACGAGCAGTACGTC. Protein product: CASSFEGITYEQYV.

V usage is TRBV10-3 and J usage is TRBJ1-3; the D gene is possibly TRBD1 (5 bases). Germline CDR1 reads ENHRY; CDR2 reads SYGVKD. The CDR3 sequence is 13 residues long. V lost 4 bases and J 1 base, leaving 5 bases between the germline ends. Here the CDR3 DNA reads TGTGCCATCAGTGGGACATCTGGAAACACCATATATTTT. The encoded protein is CAISGTSGNTIYF.

This clonotype has just a few counts. The rearrangement uses TRBV11-2 and TRBJ2-7, with 7 nucleotides matching TRBD1. The CDR3 is 15 amino acids. The junction had 10 bases not matched to a gene; V was cut back by 5 bases and J by 3 bases. Germline V CDR1 and CDR2: SGHAT, FQNNGV. In nucleotides, the CDR3 is TGTGCCAGCAGCCCCGTCGACAGGGCGCACTACGAGCAGTACGTC. Its translation is CASSPVDRAHYEQYV.

The chain combines TRBV15 with TRBJ1-1; possible D gene TRBD1, 5 bases. The CDR3 is 15 amino acids. Germline CDR1 and CDR2: LNHNV and YYDKDF (reference sequence). Trimming removed 7 bases from V and 4 bases from J, with 19 bases in between. The CDR3 is CATNWVGGGGTEAFF. In nucleotides, the CDR3 is TGTGCCACCAACTGGGTGGGGGGAGGTGGCACTGAAGCTTTCTTT.

The rearrangement uses TRBV27 and TRBJ1-2, with D uncertain. The germline gives CDR1 MNHEY, CDR2 SMNVEV (reference sequence). Trimming took 0 bases from V and 6 from J, leaving 8 bases between them. This CDR3 region has 13 residues. DNA of the CDR3: TGTGCCAGCAGTTTATCGGATGCTGATGGCTACACCTTC. Translation: CASSLSDADGYTF.

This clonotype was detected only a few times. The chain has TRBV27 and TRBJ2-3; a possible D gene is TRBD1 (6 bases). The CDR3 has 17 amino acids. Trimming shortened V by 5 bases and J by 0 bases, and 18 bases separated the two germline ends. Germline V gene lookup returns CDR1 MNHEY and CDR2 SMNVEV (reference sequence). CDR3 region: CASSPQGWSPSTDTQYF. CDR3 sequence (DNA): TGTGCCAGCAGTCCCCAGGGGTGGAGTCCTAGCACAGATACGCAGTATTTT.

This clonotype appeared a few times. This chain connects TRBV6-2 or TRBV6-3 to TRBJ2-7; D gene uncertain. Per germline, CDR1 MNHEY and CDR2 SVGEGT. The V and J ends lost 5 bases and 3 bases respectively, with 17 bases between them. The CDR3 is 15 amino acids. CDR3 in DNA: TGTGCCAGCAGTAAACATCTTGGCCACAACTACGAGCAGTACGTC. Translating gives CASSKHLGHNYEQYV.

The gene calls are TRBV2 and TRBJ2-1, with TRBD1 as a possible D gene (5 bases). Per the germline V gene, CDR1 is SNHLY and CDR2 is FYNNEI. The CDR3 runs to 18 residues. Trimming removed 6 bases at V and 5 bases at J, with 26 bases between. The chain's CDR3 is CASRTDGDGAQGDNEQFF. The DNA of the CDR3 is TGTGCCAGCAGGACGGACGGCGATGGGGCCCAAGGGGACAATGAGCAGTTCTTC.

This clonotype appeared a few times. J is TRBJ2-1 and V is TRBV7-9, with D perhaps TRBD2 (7 bases). The CDR3 has 16 amino acids. The V end lost 5 bases, the J end lost 6 bases, and 20 bases lay between the germline ends. The germline V gene has CDR1 SEHNR and CDR2 FQNEAQ (reference sequence). CDR3 sequence reads: CASSPLTGGVGNEQFF. The CDR3 coding sequence is TGTGCCAGCAGCCCCCTCACGGGGGGCGTAGGCAATGAGCAGTTCTTC.

This clonotype was counted between two and nine times. This chain connects TRBV4-2 to TRBJ1-4; 10 bases are shared with TRBD1. V lost 0 bases to trimming and J lost 8 bases; unmatched junction nucleotides: 18. This CDR3 contains 20 residues. Germline CDR1 is LGHNA and CDR2 is YNFKEQ. The CDR3 loop is CASSQDWVRDRGSPEEKLFF. The CDR3 DNA reads as TGTGCCAGCAGCCAAGATTGGGTCCGGGACAGGGGCTCACCGGAGGAAAAACTGTTTTTT.

This clonotype was observed a handful of times. The chain is built from TRBV27 and TRBJ2-7, with D perhaps TRBD1 (5 bases). The CDR3 sequence is 13 residues long. The germline gives CDR1 MNHEY, CDR2 SMNVEV (reference sequence). V lost 6 bases and J lost 3, with 12 bases in between. This CDR3 reads CASSLGVLYEQYF. The CDR3 region has the DNA TGTGCCAGCAGCCTAGGGGTCCTCTACGAGCAGTACTTC.

The sample holds many counts of this clonotype. The chain employs TRBV7-8 and TRBJ2-5; a possible D gene is TRBD2 (6 bases). CDR1 SGHVS and CDR2 FQNEAQ come from the germline V gene. The germline V and J ends were trimmed by 1 base and 5 bases, with 17 bases remaining between them. The CDR3 spans 16 residues. The CDR3, as DNA: TGTGCCAGCAGCTTAGGGCGGACCGGGGGTCACGAGACCCAGTACTTC. It specifies CASSLGRTGGHETQYF.

Points on this clonotype: This may come from a read error, since a much larger clone is one base off. The DNA for the CDR3 is TGTGTCAGCAGTTACTCAGCGAGCGGGGGGGTGTTGGAGCAGTACGTC. Residues: CVSSYSASGGVLEQYV. The chain joins TRBV6-8 to TRBJ2-7; 10 bases line up with TRBD2. From germline, CDR1 is MNHGY and CDR2 SAAAGT. The CDR3 is made up of 16 amino acids.

This clonotype was observed a few times. This chain joins TRBV27 and TRBJ1-1, with D unclear. The germline CDR1 and CDR2 sequences are MNHEY and SMNVEV (reference sequence). The CDR3 is 13 residues long. V gave up 5 bases and J gave up 6 bases, with 13 bases separating them. CDR3 region: CASSRTRRAEAFF. The DNA of the CDR3 is TGTGCCAGCAGTCGAACAAGGAGAGCTGAAGCTTTCTTT.

The rearrangement joins TRBV27 to TRBJ2-7; D might be TRBD2 (5 bases). There are 14 residues in the CDR3. Trimming took 2 bases from V and 2 from J, leaving 10 bases between them. Germline loops: CDR1 MNHEY, CDR2 SMNVEV (reference sequence). The CDR3 protein is CASSLSGSTYEQYV. The CDR3 DNA reads as TGTGCCAGCAGTTTAAGCGGATCGACCTACGAGCAGTACGTC.

This clonotype was seen ten or more times. V and J are TRBV7-2 and TRBJ2-1; D possibly uses TRBD1 or TRBD2 (5 bases each). Trimming removed 5 bases at V and 6 bases at J, with 11 bases between. There are 13 residues in the CDR3. Germline lookup yields CDR1 SGHTA and CDR2 FQGNSA. CDR3 bases: TGTGCCAGCAGCCCCCAGAGGGGCAATGAGCAGTTCTTC. Its protein is CASSPQRGNEQFF.

The chain carries TRBV2 and TRBJ2-1; D is unresolved. Germline V gene data show CDR1 as SNHLY and CDR2 as FYNNEI. This CDR3 contains 12 residues. The ends were cut back, 7 bases at V and 10 bases at J, with 14 bases in the middle. DNA of the CDR3: TGTGCCAGCACGCCCCCGGCCCCAGAGCAGTTCTTC. This sequence encodes CASTPPAPEQFF.

This chain connects TRBV19 to TRBJ2-6; D may be TRBD1 or TRBD2 (5 bases each). Germline assignment: CDR1 LNHDA and CDR2 SQIVND (reference sequence). This CDR3 contains 17 residues. The germline V and J ends were trimmed by 2 bases and 2 bases, with 13 bases remaining between them. CDR3 DNA: TGTGCCAGTAGTATATTCCCAGGGAGCACTGGGGCCAACGTCCTGACTTTC. Residues: CASSIFPGSTGANVLTF. Full variable domain (outside the CDR3, taken from reference TRBV19 and TRBJ2-6): DGGITQSPKYLFRKEGQNVTLSCEQNLNHDAMYWYRQDPGQGLRLIYYSQIVNDFQKGDIAEGYSVSREKKESFPLTVTSAQKNPTAFYLCASSIFPGSTGANVLTFGAGSRLTVL.

A remark on this clonotype: It may be a read error: a sequence one base away is much more abundant. The chain uses TRBV7-6 and TRBJ1-1; D may be TRBD1 (5 bases). The CDR3 totals 18 residues. Germline-derived CDR1 and CDR2 are SGHVS and FNYEAQ. V dropped 2 bases and J dropped 4 bases, with 23 bases sitting between them. As DNA, the CDR3 is TGTGCCAGCAGCTTAAGGGTCTGGGGGGTACTTCGCAGCACTGAAGCTTTCTTT. It translates to CASSLRVWGVLRSTEAFF.

The V gene is TRBV25-1, the J gene TRBJ1-1; D is possibly TRBD1 (6 bases). With 2 bases removed from V and 6 bases from J, the gap between germline ends came to 10 bases. The CDR3 totals 13 residues. Germline V lookup: CDR1 MGHDK, CDR2 SYGVNS. CDR3 in amino acids: CASSETGSPEAFF. The CDR3 DNA sequence: TGTGCCAGCAGTGAAACAGGGTCCCCTGAAGCTTTCTTT.

This clonotype appeared a few times. The chain uses TRBV4-1 and TRBJ1-1; perhaps TRBD1 as D (6 bases). This CDR3 is 13 amino acids long. Germline V gene data show CDR1 as MGHRA and CDR2 as YSYEKL. V was shortened by 0 bases and J by 5 bases, with 7 bases between the two germline ends. For the CDR3, the DNA is TGCGCCAGCAGCCAAGATCAGGGGACTGAAGCTTTCTTT. Protein: CASSQDQGTEAFF.

To note about this clonotype: A much larger clone lies one base from this, so it may be a read error. CDR3 in amino acids: CASSLGTGGGEYDEQFF. In DNA form, the CDR3 reads TGTGCCAGCAGCTTAGGAACTGGCGGGGGGGAATACGATGAGCAGTTCTTC. The chain joins TRBV7-9 to TRBJ2-1; 9 bases fit TRBD2. The CDR3 is 17 residues long. Per the germline V gene, CDR1 is SEHNR and CDR2 is FQNEAQ (reference sequence). Trimming at V came to 1 base and at J to 8 bases, leaving 12 bases not matched to a gene.

The sample holds a few counts of this clonotype. J is TRBJ1-2 and V is TRBV2; possibly TRBD1 for D (6 bases). The CDR3 has 12 amino acids. V lost 7 bases to trimming and J lost 8 bases, with 14 bases between them. Germline V gene lookup returns CDR1 SNHLY and CDR2 FYNNEI. The CDR3 region has the DNA TGTGCCAGCACCCAGGGGTCGTTAGGCTACACCTTC. It encodes CASTQGSLGYTF.

J is TRBJ2-5 and V is TRBV3-1; 12 nucleotides align to TRBD2. Germline V gives CDR1 LGHDT, CDR2 YNNKEL (reference sequence). CDR3 size: 16 residues. Trimming took 2 bases from V and 3 from J; bases not matched to a gene: 4. The chain's CDR3 is CASSQRTSGAEETQYF. The CDR3 DNA reads TGTGCCAGCAGCCAACGGACTAGCGGGGCCGAAGAGACCCAGTACTTC.